This T cell receptor beta chain was sequenced in a study of post-analysis software for immune sequencing data. The J segment lost 0 bases and the V segment lost 5 bases, leaving 14 bases of the junction unmatched. Germline lookup yields CDR1 SEHNR and CDR2 FQNEAQ (reference sequence). There are 20 residues in the CDR3. Broader study findings: The study found TRBV5-6, TRBV5-1 and TRBV20-1 among several TRBV segments more frequent in patients than controls.

With regard to this clonotype: Its antigen is not identified.

TCR beta cDNA libraries had unique molecular identifiers. TCRdb used MiXCR to reprocess the PCR reads, holding one entry per CDR3 protein. The sample consists of more than 450,000 distinct CDR3 sequences, around a third of them appearing once. This clonotype was obtained from a girl aged 2 to 17 with multiple sclerosis. The sequencing sample was made of blood. V is TRBV7-9 and J is TRBJ2-1; TRBD2 matches 12 bases. CDR3 sequence: CASSDGGGLAGISSYNEQFF. The CDR3 DNA sequence: TGTGCCAGCAGCGATGGCGGCGGACTAGCGGGGATAAGCTCCTACAATGAGCAGTTCTTC.